This TCR beta chain stems from a study of T cells in narcolepsy. For the study at large: Healthy controls were enrolled alongside patients with narcolepsy type 1 or type 2. Findings and limits, study-wide: Autoreactive HCRT-specific and TRIB2-specific clonotypes were marked in same-patient CSF-versus-blood CD4+ comparisons. Blood of same and different patients, but not healthy controls, reportedly held recurring autoreactive clonotypes.

Libraries were prepared by immunoSEQ multiplex PCR; TCRdb keeps only in-frame clonotypes and omits some of them. The sample shows 34,000 or so clones, roughly three quarters of them seen only once. The CDR3 length is 13 residues. Deletions cut 5 bases from V and 8 bases from J, with 15 bases between. From germline, CDR1 is SGHAT and CDR2 FQNNGV. As concerns this clone: Its antigen is unknown.

The chain links TRBV11-2 to TRBJ1-2, with no clear D. The sample consisted of memory (CD45RA-) CD4+ T cells from blood. The origin of this receptor is a human donor in good health. The CDR3 region has the DNA TGTGCCAGCAGCCCTAGGATGAGGTCGGGCTACACCTTC. It yields the protein CASSPRMRSGYTF. Combining the CDR3 with reference TRBV11-2 and TRBJ1-2 gives the whole variable domain EAGVAQSPRYKIIEKRQSVAFWCNPISGHATLYWYQQILGQGPKLLIQFQNNGVVDDSQLPKDRFSAERLKGVDSTLKIQPAKLEDSAVYLCASSPRMRSGYTFGSGTRLTVV.